These 29 T cell receptor beta chains originate from one sample sequenced in a study of control samples from healthy donors and cancer patients. The repertoire was sequenced with immunoSEQ multiplex PCR; TCRdb's copy has only in-frame clones and lacks some. This repertoire shows about 140,000 clones, approximately 92% found once; its top ten account for around 10%. The sequenced material came from blood. The receptors derive from a man under 40 in good health.

The gene calls are TRBV19 and TRBJ2-1; 14 bases fit TRBD2. Germline CDR1 and CDR2: LNHDA and SQIVND (reference sequence). Trimming cost V 3 bases and J 8 bases; bases outside gene matches: 6. The CDR3 has 16 amino acids. This CDR3 is CASSIPGLAGVYEQFF. DNA of the CDR3: TGTGCCAGTAGTATTCCGGGACTAGCGGGAGTTTATGAGCAGTTCTTC.

CDR3 sequence reads: CSAATQRDIPEQFF. The CDR3, as DNA: TGCAGCGCAGCAACTCAGAGAGACATACCTGAGCAGTTCTTC. The V gene is TRBV29-1, the J gene TRBJ2-1; no clear D gene. Germline lookup yields CDR1 SQVTM and CDR2 ANQGSEA. This CDR3 is built from 14 residues. Trimming removed 7 bases from V and 9 bases from J, with 22 bases in between.

The V and J genes are TRBV30 and TRBJ2-5; the match to TRBD2 covers 7 bases. J lost 2 bases, V lost 2 bases, and 8 bases had no gene match. This CDR3 is built from 15 residues. CDR1 is GTSNPN and CDR2 is SVGIG in the germline V gene (reference sequence). The CDR3 here is CAWSPPERGQETQYF. DNA of the CDR3: TGTGCCTGGAGTCCCCCCGAGCGGGGACAAGAGACCCAGTACTTC. The full variable domain, in which reference TRBV30 and TRBJ2-5 provide the parts outside the CDR3, is SQTIHQWPATLVQPVGSPLSLECTVEGTSNPNLYWYRQAAGRGLQLLFYSVGIGQISSEVPQNLSASRPQDRQFILSSKKLLLSDSGFYLCAWSPPERGQETQYFGPGTRLLVL.

The J gene is TRBJ1-1, the V gene TRBV29-1, with 9 positions matching TRBD1. The CDR3 length is 15 residues. Germline values: CDR1 SQVTM, CDR2 ANQGSEA. V lost 5 bases, J lost 4 bases, and 11 bases stayed unmatched. The CDR3 protein is CSVQSGQGESTEAFF. The CDR3 coding sequence is TGCAGCGTTCAATCGGGACAGGGAGAGAGCACTGAAGCTTTCTTT.

V and J are TRBV18 and TRBJ2-5; 9 bases are shared with TRBD1. The CDR3 is 17 amino acids. Germline CDR1 and CDR2: KGHSH and LQKENI. Trimming cost V 2 bases and J 5 bases; bases outside gene matches: 12. CDR3 sequence (DNA): TGTGCCAGCTCACCAGGGGTAACAGGGGGCCATACGGAGACCCAGTACTTC. It specifies CASSPGVTGGHTETQYF.

The chain carries TRBV28 and TRBJ1-4; D unresolved. There are 18 residues in the CDR3. The germline V gene has CDR1 MDHEN and CDR2 SYDVKM. V was cut by 2 bases and J by 3 bases, with 19 bases left in between. The CDR3 coding sequence is TGTGCCAGCAGTTTAAGGGTGTTTACGACGAATGCTAATGAAAAACTGTTTTTT. Residues: CASSLRVFTTNANEKLFF.

This sequence joins TRBV2 and TRBJ2-1; TRBD1 matches at 9 bases. Germline-derived CDR1 and CDR2 are SNHLY and FYNNEI. The CDR3 sequence is 13 residues long. V was clipped by 7 bases and J by 7 bases; unmatched bases: 5. CDR3: CASKGQGLNEQFF. DNA for the CDR3: TGTGCCAGCAAGGGACAGGGTTTAAATGAGCAGTTCTTC.

This clone was seen a handful of times. The genes are TRBV2 and TRBJ1-2, with a tentative D call TRBD1 (5 bases). There are 13 residues in the CDR3. From germline, CDR1 is SNHLY and CDR2 FYNNEI. V was trimmed by 4 bases and J by 6 bases, leaving 12 bases between them. The CDR3 reads CASSGGTWDGYTF. Written as DNA, the CDR3 is TGTGCCAGCAGTGGGGGGACCTGGGATGGCTACACCTTC.

This chain links TRBV11-3 with TRBJ2-1, with 15 bases fitting TRBD2. CDR3 size: 15 residues. V shed 5 bases and J 5 bases; nucleotides not matched to a gene: 1. Looked up from germline, CDR1 is SGHNT and CDR2 is YENEEA. The CDR3 DNA reads as TGTGCCAGCAGCCGGACTAGCGGGAGGGACAATGAGCAGTTCTTC. Residues: CASSRTSGRDNEQFF.

The chain employs TRBV2 and TRBJ1-1, with TRBD1 matching 7 bases. The germline gives CDR1 SNHLY, CDR2 FYNNEI. This CDR3 is built from 14 residues. The J segment lost 4 bases and the V segment lost 10 bases, leaving 12 bases of the junction unmatched. The CDR3 protein is CATKMRGLITEAFF. CDR3 bases: TGTGCCACTAAAATGAGGGGGCTAATCACTGAAGCTTTCTTT.

The rearrangement joins TRBV6-6 to TRBJ1-5; 9 positions match TRBD1. Trimming took 6 bases from V and 6 from J; bases not matched to a gene: 9. Germline CDR1 MNHNY, CDR2 SVGAGI (reference sequence). There are 15 residues in the CDR3. The CDR3 here is CASRERTGDGQPQHF. The CDR3 DNA sequence: TGTGCCAGCAGAGAACGGACAGGGGACGGTCAGCCCCAGCATTTT.

This chain links TRBV7-6 with TRBJ2-7; 11 bases agree with TRBD2. Germline CDR1 is SGHVS and CDR2 is FNYEAQ. The CDR3 runs to 17 residues. V lost 1 base, J lost 4 bases, and 9 bases stayed unmatched. In nucleotides, the CDR3 is TGTGCCAGCAGCTTAGATTCGGCTAGCGGGAGGTTATACGAGCAGTACTTC. Translation: CASSLDSASGRLYEQYF.

The gene calls are TRBV6-5 and TRBJ2-7, with 9 positions matching TRBD1. There are 15 residues in the CDR3. Germline V gene lookup returns CDR1 MNHEY and CDR2 SVGAGI. Losses at the gene ends were 6 bases for V and 4 bases for J; bases not matched to a gene: 10. The CDR3 DNA reads as TGTGCCAGCAGACGCTCCGGGACAGGGTGGTACGAGCAGTACTTC. Its protein product is CASRRSGTGWYEQYF.

This chain links TRBV5-6 with TRBJ2-1; D is possibly TRBD1 or TRBD2 (6 bases each). The CDR3 loop spans 17 amino acids. Trimming left V 5 bases short and J 6 bases short, with 24 bases between. Germline-derived CDR1 and CDR2 are SGHDT and YYEEEE. The CDR3 loop reads CASRAKRGARTVNEQFF. The CDR3 nucleotides are TGTGCCAGCAGGGCCAAGAGGGGGGCTAGAACTGTCAATGAGCAGTTCTTC.

This chain connects TRBV29-1 to TRBJ2-7, with D uncertain. V lost 4 bases to trimming and J lost 1 base, with 11 bases between them. Per germline, CDR1 SQVTM and CDR2 ANQGSEA. This CDR3 is built from 13 residues. The CDR3, as DNA: TGCAGCGTTGTTGGGCCGCTATCCTACGAGCAGTACTTC. Translation: CSVVGPLSYEQYF.

The chain combines TRBV6-6 with TRBJ2-1; D possibly matches TRBD1 or TRBD2 (5 bases each). Trimming shortened V by 7 bases and J by 9 bases, and 19 bases separated the two germline ends. CDR1 MNHNY and CDR2 SVGAGI come from the germline V gene (reference sequence). The CDR3 loop spans 14 amino acids. CDR3 sequence (DNA): TGTGCCAGCAATTTTATTATTGGGGGTGGTGAGCAGTTCTTC. Translating it yields CASNFIIGGGEQFF.

The chain couples TRBV5-8 to TRBJ1-5; the match to TRBD1 covers 9 bases. The CDR3 length is 15 residues. Per germline, CDR1 SGHTS and CDR2 YDEGEE. J lost 4 bases, V lost 4 bases, and 6 bases had no gene match. CDR3 in amino acids: CASSLPGQGNQPQHF. In nucleotides, the CDR3 is TGTGCCAGCAGCCTACCGGGACAGGGAAATCAGCCCCAGCATTTT.

The gene calls are TRBV4-1 and TRBJ2-7, with D possibly TRBD2 on 6 matching bases. The CDR3 is 13 amino acids. Trimming cost V 2 bases and J 4 bases, with 9 bases left between them. Germline lookup yields CDR1 MGHRA and CDR2 YSYEKL. Here the CDR3 DNA reads TGCGCCAGCAGCCAATCGGCGGGGTACGAGCAGTACTTC. Amino acid sequence: CASSQSAGYEQYF.

The genes are TRBV7-9 and TRBJ1-1; D unclear. V lost 5 bases to trimming and J lost 1 base, with 8 bases between them. Germline CDR1 reads SEHNR; CDR2 reads FQNEAQ (reference sequence). This CDR3 comprises 13 residues. CDR3 region: CASSPQKNTEAFF. The CDR3 DNA reads as TGTGCCAGCAGCCCACAGAAGAACACTGAAGCTTTCTTT.

The rearrangement uses TRBV6-4 and TRBJ2-1; D might be TRBD2 (5 bases). V was trimmed by 0 bases and J by 9 bases, leaving 18 bases between them. This CDR3 comprises 16 residues. Germline V lookup: CDR1 MRHNA, CDR2 SNTAGT. CDR3 in DNA: TGTGCCAGCAGTGACTCCCCTAGCCTCGATAGCAGTGAGCAGTTCTTC. This gives the protein CASSDSPSLDSSEQFF.

V is TRBV5-4 and J is TRBJ2-2; 7 nucleotides align to TRBD2. J lost 4 bases, V lost 2 bases, and 5 bases had no gene match. The CDR3 has 15 residues. CDR1 SGHNT and CDR2 YYREEE come from the germline V gene (reference sequence). The DNA for the CDR3 is TGTGCCAGCAGCTTCGGCGGGAGATTCACCGGGGAGCTGTTTTTT. Its translation: CASSFGGRFTGELFF.

The chain carries TRBV6-5 and TRBJ2-7; perhaps TRBD2 as D (5 bases). There are 14 residues in the CDR3. The germline V gene has CDR1 MNHEY and CDR2 SVGAGI. V lost 6 bases and J lost 3, with 15 bases in between. CDR3 DNA sequence: TGTGCCAGCAGCCGCGCCGGGATCATCTACGAGCAGTACTTC. Residues: CASSRAGIIYEQYF.

The chain uses TRBV6-5 and TRBJ2-7; possibly TRBD1 or TRBD2 for D (6 bases each). The CDR3 length is 15 residues. Trimming removed 5 bases from V and 3 bases from J, with 17 bases in between. From germline, CDR1 is MNHEY and CDR2 SVGAGI. The CDR3 is CASSSGEGGHYEQYF. The CDR3 DNA reads as TGTGCCAGCAGTAGTGGAGAGGGGGGACACTACGAGCAGTACTTC.

V is TRBV28 and J is TRBJ2-7, with 8 positions matching TRBD2. From germline, CDR1 is MDHEN and CDR2 SYDVKM. The junction had 7 bases not matched to a gene; V was cut back by 3 bases and J by 3 bases. The CDR3 has 15 amino acids. The DNA of the CDR3 is TGTGCCAGCAGTTTGGTAGTAGCGGGATTCTACGAGCAGTACTTC. Translation: CASSLVVAGFYEQYF.

The rearrangement joins TRBV28 to TRBJ2-1; no firm D call. Germline V gives CDR1 MDHEN, CDR2 SYDVKM. The CDR3 covers 13 residues. The V end was cut by 3 bases, the J end by 4 bases, with 7 bases between. The CDR3 protein is CASSFVRYNEQFF. Written as DNA, the CDR3 is TGTGCCAGCAGTTTTGTGCGGTACAATGAGCAGTTCTTC.

In nucleotides, the CDR3 is TGTGCCAGTAGTATAAGGCAGGGGGCTGAAGCTTTCTTT. It is translated as CASSIRQGAEAFF. The genes are TRBV19 and TRBJ1-1; 7 bases align to TRBD1. CDR1 is LNHDA, CDR2 SQIVND, per germline (reference sequence). The CDR3 covers 13 residues. Unmatched junction bases numbered 3, after V lost 2 bases and J lost 6 bases.

This chain connects TRBV28 to TRBJ1-2; 7 bases are a match to TRBD1. The germline V gene has CDR1 MDHEN and CDR2 SYDVKM. The V gene end was trimmed by 5 bases and the J gene end by 7 bases; junction bases not matched to a gene: 16. The CDR3 sequence is 16 residues long. The CDR3 nucleotides are TGTGCCAGCAGTCAAACCCTCAGTCAGGGGGTGGGTGGCTACACCTTC. Amino acid sequence: CASSQTLSQGVGGYTF.

This clone was detected once. The gene calls are TRBV29-1 and TRBJ2-3, with 11 bases matching TRBD2. Germline V gives CDR1 SQVTM, CDR2 ANQGSEA. This CDR3 comprises 15 residues. CDR3 amino acids: CSGGATSGDLDTQYF. CDR3 DNA: TGCAGTGGAGGGGCGACTAGCGGGGATCTCGATACGCAGTATTTT.

The V call is TRBV27, the J call TRBJ2-1; D gene uncertain. Germline V lookup: CDR1 MNHEY, CDR2 SMNVEV (reference sequence). Trimming left V 3 bases short and J 0 bases short, with 9 bases between. This CDR3 is 15 amino acids long. The CDR3 sequence is CASSFGRTSYNEQFF. The CDR3 DNA reads TGTGCCAGCAGTTTCGGGCGAACCTCCTACAATGAGCAGTTCTTC.